The 22 T cell receptor beta chains reported below all come from one sample, sequenced in a study of cytotoxic CD8 clonotypes in ibrutinib-treated CLL. This table comes from immunoSEQ multiplex PCR, and its TCRdb copy is limited to in-frame clones, with some not included. The sample records about 310,000 clones, roughly 85% being singletons. Sequences were derived from PBMCs, sampled before ibrutinib treatment. The receptors derive from a human donor with chronic lymphocytic leukemia.

The chain recombines TRBV10-1 with TRBJ2-1, with D tentatively TRBD1 or TRBD2 (5 bases each). Trimming removed 0 bases from V and 8 bases from J, with 11 bases in between. CDR1 is WNHNN, CDR2 SYGVQD, per germline (reference sequence). CDR3 length: 14 residues. CDR3 region: CASSESILGDEQFF. DNA of the CDR3: TGCGCCAGCAGTGAGTCGATATTGGGGGATGAGCAGTTCTTC.

The chain joins TRBV11-3 to TRBJ2-1, with TRBD2 matching 8 bases. CDR1 is SGHNT and CDR2 is YENEEA in the germline V gene. The length of the CDR3 is 16 residues. V lost 4 bases to trimming and J lost 1 base; unmatched junction nucleotides: 6. CDR3 DNA sequence: TGTGCCAGCAGCTCTCGGGGGGGAACTTCCTACAATGAGCAGTTCTTC. Protein sequence: CASSSRGGTSYNEQFF.

The V and J genes are TRBV11-2 and TRBJ2-2; a possible D gene is TRBD2 (7 bases). Germline values: CDR1 SGHAT, CDR2 FQNNGV. Deletions cut 5 bases from V and 10 bases from J, with 11 bases between. The length of the CDR3 is 12 residues. CDR3 residues: CASSLAGAELFF. Written as DNA, the CDR3 is TGTGCCAGCAGCCTTGCGGGGGCGGAGCTGTTTTTT.

J is TRBJ1-1 and V is TRBV28; 10 positions match TRBD1. The V gene's germline CDR1 is MDHEN and CDR2 SYDVKM. CDR3 size: 19 residues. Trimming took 6 bases from V and 4 from J; bases not matched to a gene: 20. CDR3 nucleotides: TGTGCCAGCAGCCCCCAGCGGGACAGGGGTGCGTCCCGGGCCACTGAAGCTTTCTTT. Residues: CASSPQRDRGASRATEAFF.

This clone was seen once. The genes are TRBV18 and TRBJ1-1, with D tentatively TRBD1 (6 bases). Germline CDR1 KGHSH, CDR2 LQKENI. This CDR3 is 14 amino acids long. The V end lost 1 base, the J end lost 11 bases, and 17 bases lay between the germline ends. CDR3 DNA sequence: TGTGCCAGCTCACCACGTGGGGGCGAAGGAAATGCTTTCTTT. Protein sequence: CASSPRGGEGNAFF.

This rearrangement joins TRBV4-3 to TRBJ2-3, with D unclear. Trimming pared 1 base from V and 0 bases from J, leaving 14 bases between. The CDR3 has 17 amino acids. Germline CDR1 reads LGHNA; CDR2 reads YSLEER. CDR3: CASSQVFSTTSTDTQYF. As DNA, the CDR3 is TGCGCCAGCAGCCAAGTCTTCAGCACCACTAGCACAGATACGCAGTATTTT.

This clone has just one count. CDR3: CASSMLGGNQPQHF. The CDR3, as DNA: TGTGCCAGTAGTATGCTAGGGGGCAATCAGCCCCAGCATTTT. The chain is built from TRBV19 and TRBJ1-5; tentatively, D is TRBD1 (5 bases). The length of the CDR3 is 14 residues. Germline V gene data show CDR1 as LNHDA and CDR2 as SQIVND (reference sequence). V was trimmed by 3 bases and J by 2 bases, leaving 8 bases between them.

This clone was counted a single time. The chain links TRBV5-4 to TRBJ2-2; TRBD1 matches 10 bases. CDR3 length: 15 amino acids. The ends lost 8 bases at V and 4 bases at J; junction bases unmatched: 8. The germline gives CDR1 SGHNT, CDR2 YYREEE (reference sequence). Written as DNA, the CDR3 is TGTGCCAGTTCAGACAGGGGGCGCCGCACCGGGGAGCTGTTTTTT. It encodes CASSDRGRRTGELFF. Complete variable domain (other parts from reference TRBV5-4 and TRBJ2-2): ETGVTQSPTHLIKTRGQQVTLRCSSQSGHNTVSWYQQALGQGPQFIFQYYREEENGRGNFPPRFSGLQFPNYSSELNVNALELDDSALYLCASSDRGRRTGELFFGEGSRLTVL.

V gene TRBV9 combines with J gene TRBJ2-1; TRBD2 might be the D (6 bases). Trimming pared 3 bases from V and 3 bases from J, leaving 16 bases between. The CDR3 is 16 amino acids. Germline V CDR1 and CDR2: SGDLS, YYNGEE. In nucleotides, the CDR3 is TGTGCCAGCAGCGCCTATCTAGCGACTGACTACAATGAGCAGTTCTTC. Translated, it gives CASSAYLATDYNEQFF.

This chain uses TRBV27 with TRBJ2-2, with D perhaps TRBD1 (6 bases). Looked up from germline, CDR1 is MNHEY and CDR2 is SMNVEV (reference sequence). The CDR3 is 17 amino acids. V lost 1 base and J lost 3, with 15 bases in between. The CDR3 region is CASSLWSLDSYTGELFF. CDR3 nucleotide sequence: TGTGCCAGCAGTTTATGGAGTCTGGACAGTTACACCGGGGAGCTGTTTTTT.

V and J are TRBV15 and TRBJ1-5, with D unclear. The CDR3 consists of 17 residues. Germline lookup yields CDR1 LNHNV and CDR2 YYDKDF (reference sequence). V was trimmed by 3 bases and J by 2 bases, leaving 17 bases between them. The CDR3 DNA is TGTGCCACCAGCAGGCCCGGGAGCCCGGGAGGCAATCAGCCCCAGCATTTT. This gives the protein CATSRPGSPGGNQPQHF.

The chain recombines TRBV9 with TRBJ2-1; 7 bases fit TRBD2. With 0 bases clipped from V and 2 bases from J, the junction kept 5 bases outside the gene matches. The length of the CDR3 is 16 residues. In germline, CDR1 is SGDLS, CDR2 YYNGEE. CDR3 nucleotides: TGTGCCAGCAGCGTAGTAGTGGGGGGGACCTACAATGAGCAGTTCTTC. Translated: CASSVVVGGTYNEQFF. Drawing the rest from reference TRBV9 and TRBJ2-1, the complete variable domain is DSGVTQTPKHLITATGQRVTLRCSPRSGDLSVYWYQQSLDQGLQFLIQYYNGEERAKGNILERFSAQQFPDLHSELNLSSLELGDSALYFCASSVVVGGTYNEQFFGPGTRLTVL.

This clone has a handful of counts. CDR3 region: CASSLTGGSGSYEQYF. Here the CDR3 DNA reads TGTGCCAGCAGCTTAACGGGGGGTAGCGGGAGCTACGAGCAGTACTTC. V gene TRBV7-6 combines with J gene TRBJ2-7; 9 bases fit TRBD2. Germline V gene lookup returns CDR1 SGHVS and CDR2 FNYEAQ. This CDR3 is built from 16 residues. The ends lost 2 bases at V and 3 bases at J; junction bases unmatched: 8. Combining the CDR3 with reference TRBV7-6 and TRBJ2-7 gives the whole variable domain GAGVSQSPRYKVTKRGQDVALRCDPISGHVSLYWYRQALGQGPEFLTYFNYEAQQDKSGLPNDRFSAERPEGSISTLTIQRTEQRDSAMYRCASSLTGGSGSYEQYFGPGTRLTVT.

This clone showed up many times. V is TRBV7-9 and J is TRBJ2-7; 7 bases agree with TRBD1. Germline V gene data show CDR1 as SEHNR and CDR2 as FQNEAQ (reference sequence). The length of the CDR3 is 14 residues. J gave up 2 bases and V 6 bases, and 7 bases lay outside the gene matches. CDR3 residues: CASSPTGIPYEQYF. The CDR3, as DNA: TGTGCCAGCAGTCCGACAGGGATACCCTACGAGCAGTACTTC.

This clone was detected a few times. The chain couples TRBV14 to TRBJ2-1; 9 bases fit TRBD2. In germline, CDR1 is SGHDN, CDR2 FVKESK. The length of the CDR3 is 17 residues. V dropped 4 bases and J dropped 4; count of bases not matched to a gene: 11. CDR3 amino acids: CASSPHRLAEPYNEQFF. DNA for the CDR3: TGTGCCAGCAGCCCCCATCGACTAGCGGAGCCATACAATGAGCAGTTCTTC.

This clone was seen a single time. This sequence joins TRBV5-6 and TRBJ2-7; D ambiguous. The germline gives CDR1 SGHDT, CDR2 YYEEEE. V was cut by 0 bases and J by 0 bases, with 10 bases left in between. The CDR3 has 15 residues. The DNA for the CDR3 is TGTGCCAGCAGCTTGGCTGTGTTGAACTCCTACGAGCAGTACTTC. The encoded protein is CASSLAVLNSYEQYF.

This clone was recorded only once. In nucleotides, the CDR3 is TGTGCCAGTAGTCCGACATGGGAGGGTGCGCGGGAAAAACTGTTTTTT. Translating gives CASSPTWEGAREKLFF. The chain couples TRBV19 to TRBJ1-4; D call uncertain. The CDR3 consists of 16 residues. Germline lookup yields CDR1 LNHDA and CDR2 SQIVND (reference sequence). Trimming took off 5 bases at V and 8 bases at J, with 21 bases between the two ends. Filled out from reference TRBV19 and TRBJ1-4, the complete variable domain reads DGGITQSPKYLFRKEGQNVTLSCEQNLNHDAMYWYRQDPGQGLRLIYYSQIVNDFQKGDIAEGYSVSREKKESFPLTVTSAQKNPTAFYLCASSPTWEGAREKLFFGSGTQLSVL.

This clone was recorded only once. The V call is TRBV5-6, the J call TRBJ2-4; D might be TRBD2 (5 bases). Trimming took 0 bases from V and 16 from J, leaving 23 bases between them. There are 15 residues in the CDR3. Germline CDR1 and CDR2: SGHDT and YYEEEE. This chain's CDR3 is CASSLDHTLALAQYF. In DNA, the CDR3 is TGTGCCAGCAGCTTGGATCATACTCTAGCCTTGGCCCAATACTTC.

This clone has more than one count but fewer than ten. This chain uses TRBV18 with TRBJ2-5; no firm D call. Trimming stripped 3 bases from V and 5 bases from J, with 10 bases between. The germline CDR1 and CDR2 sequences are KGHSH and LQKENI. This CDR3 has 13 amino acids. The CDR3 sequence: CASSPRLSETQYF. CDR3 DNA sequence: TGTGCCAGCTCACCCAGGCTCTCGGAGACCCAGTACTTC.

This chain joins TRBV2 and TRBJ2-7, with 13 bases aligning to TRBD2. Germline CDR1 and CDR2: SNHLY and FYNNEI. This CDR3 region has 17 residues. Germline trimming cut 3 bases from V and 3 bases from J; bases unmatched to any gene: 8. Here the CDR3 reads CASSEGLAGQDFYEQYF. The CDR3 DNA reads TGTGCCAGCAGTGAGGGACTAGCGGGGCAAGATTTCTACGAGCAGTACTTC.

This rearrangement joins TRBV4-2 to TRBJ1-2; perhaps TRBD1 as D (5 bases). V lost 4 bases and J 3 bases, leaving 21 bases between the germline ends. Germline CDR1 is LGHNA and CDR2 is YNFKEQ. The CDR3 consists of 17 residues. CDR3 amino acids: CASSRAPGRTKDYGYTF. The DNA of the CDR3 is TGTGCCAGCAGCCGGGCGCCGGGACGTACGAAGGACTATGGCTACACCTTC.

The CDR3 loop is CASSPPGRDTEAFF. CDR3 coding DNA: TGTGCCAGCAGCCCCCCGGGCAGGGACACTGAAGCTTTCTTT. The V call is TRBV11-1, the J call TRBJ1-1, with TRBD1 as a possible D gene (5 bases). The germline V gene has CDR1 SGHAT and CDR2 FQDESV (reference sequence). This CDR3 is 14 amino acids long. V was trimmed by 5 bases and J by 3 bases, leaving 13 bases between them.